This TCR beta chain came from a study of blood T cell repertoires in COVID-19. From germline, CDR1 is SEHNR and CDR2 FQNEAQ (reference sequence). The CDR3 runs to 18 residues. Trimming left V 6 bases short and J 2 bases short, with 25 bases between. In the original workflow: It was from reference gene primer amplification that nucleated cell counts were estimated. Profiled with immunoSEQ multiplex PCR; TCRdb holds only in-frame clones, not every one. V and J calls and clone size come straight from that table; D and trimming were deduced from the DNA. The data hold about 220,000 clones, with approximately 81% observed a single time.

Sequencing used peripheral blood. The source is a woman older than 75 with acute or convalescent COVID-19. The rearrangement joins TRBV7-9 to TRBJ1-2, with D tentatively TRBD1 (5 bases). The DNA for the CDR3 is TGTGCCAGCAGTCGTAGGGGAGGAGACAGAAAAACGAACTATGGCTACACCTTC. Its translation is CASSRRGGDRKTNYGYTF. Using reference TRBV7-9 and TRBJ1-2 for the parts outside the CDR3, the full variable domain is DTGVSQNPRHKITKRGQNVTFRCDPISEHNRLYWYRQTLGQGPEFLTYFQNEAQLEKSRLLSDRFSAERPKGSFSTLEIQRTEQGDSAMYLCASSRRGGDRKTNYGYTFGSGTRLTVV.